This T cell receptor beta chain was observed in a study of blood T cell repertoires in COVID-19. Study background: Samples of COVID-19 (acute and convalescent) were obtained from the United States, Italy and Spain. Sample material is recorded as cDNA or gDNA derived from T cells, B-cell-depleted T cells, or PBMCs.

This CDR3 has 14 residues. CDR1 is LNHDA and CDR2 is SQIVND in the germline V gene (reference sequence). V gave up 6 bases and J gave up 5 bases; unmatched junction bases: 5. In the original analysis: Amplified reference gene primers provided the basis for estimating nucleated cell counts. Assay: immunoSEQ multiplex PCR; the TCRdb copy retains only in-frame clones and omits some. V, J and clone size derive from that table, while D and trimming were established from the DNA sequence. The repertoire consists of hundreds of thousands of clones, with roughly 88% occurring once and the leading ten covering 0.65% to 0.9%.

The receptor was isolated from a woman under 40 with acute or convalescent COVID-19. This chain joins TRBV19 and TRBJ2-3; 10 bases map to TRBD1. Sequenced input: peripheral blood. The CDR3 loop reads CASSRQGAIDTQYF. In DNA form, the CDR3 reads TGTGCCAGTAGCCGACAGGGGGCAATAGATACGCAGTATTTT. Full variable domain (remainder filled in from reference TRBV19 and TRBJ2-3): DGGITQSPKYLFRKEGQNVTLSCEQNLNHDAMYWYRQDPGQGLRLIYYSQIVNDFQKGDIAEGYSVSREKKESFPLTVTSAQKNPTAFYLCASSRQGAIDTQYFGPGTRLTVL.